This T cell receptor beta chain was identified in a study of blood T cell repertoires in COVID-19. Looking at the study overall: Samples representing acute and convalescent COVID-19 were sourced from the United States, Italy and Spain. T cells, B-cell-depleted T cells, or PBMCs supplied cDNA or gDNA.

Authors' analysis steps: Amplifying reference gene primers gave estimates of nucleated cell counts. Method: immunoSEQ multiplex PCR; TCRdb's copy keeps in-frame clones and lacks some. V, J and clone size are those of that table, while D and trimming were read from the DNA. The table includes fewer than 200,000 clones, around 85% detected once. Germline CDR1 and CDR2: SGHRS and YFSETQ. V was shortened by 4 bases and J by 4 bases, with 14 bases between the two germline ends. The CDR3 contains 14 residues. The sample was peripheral blood. The V and J genes are TRBV5-1 and TRBJ1-1, with D tentatively TRBD1 (5 bases). This clonotype was obtained from a woman aged 60 to 75 with acute or convalescent COVID-19. The CDR3 spells CASSRGEVGTEAFF. CDR3 DNA: TGCGCCAGCAGCAGAGGGGAGGTCGGCACTGAAGCTTTCTTT.